The clone carrying this T cell receptor beta chain was counted only a few times. Germline CDR1 and CDR2: LNHDA and SQIVND (reference sequence). Trimming left V 11 bases short and J 0 bases short, with 17 bases between. There are 15 residues in the CDR3. This table comes from immunoSEQ multiplex PCR, and its TCRdb copy is limited to in-frame clones, with some not included. The sample carries around 720,000 clones, 73% recorded once. These data originate in a study of shared clonotypes between healthy human individuals. For the study at large: Each donor's CD4 naive and CD4 memory cells filled three plates apiece, CD8 naive two, and CD8 memory one.

The sequence came from a woman aged 30 to 39 in good health. Source material: memory CD4+ T cells sorted from blood. Subset described: CD45RA-negative fraction. The J gene is TRBJ1-5, the V gene TRBV19; D is perhaps TRBD1 (6 bases). In DNA form, the CDR3 reads TGTGCCGTTAGAGGACAGTCTAATAGCAATCAGCCCCAGCATTTT. Translating gives CAVRGQSNSNQPQHF.